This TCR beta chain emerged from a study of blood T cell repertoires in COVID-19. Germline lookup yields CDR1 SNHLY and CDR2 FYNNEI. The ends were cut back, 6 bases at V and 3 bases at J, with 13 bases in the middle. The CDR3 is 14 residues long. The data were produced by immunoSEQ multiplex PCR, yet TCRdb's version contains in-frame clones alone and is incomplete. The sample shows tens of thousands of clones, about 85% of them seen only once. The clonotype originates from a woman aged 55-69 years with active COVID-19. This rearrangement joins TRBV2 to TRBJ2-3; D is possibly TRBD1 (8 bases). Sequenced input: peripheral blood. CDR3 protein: CASRGGTGTDTQYF. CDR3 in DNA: TGTGCCAGCAGGGGAGGGACAGGTACAGATACGCAGTATTTT. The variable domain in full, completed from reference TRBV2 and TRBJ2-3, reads EPEVTQTPSHQVTQMGQEVILRCVPISNHLYFYWYRQILGQKVEFLVSFYNNEISEKSEIFDDQFSVERPDGSNFTLKIRSTKLEDSAMYFCASRGGTGTDTQYFGPGTRLTVL.